These 20 T cell receptor beta chains were sequenced from one sample in a study of T cell responses to AZD1222 COVID-19 vaccine. TCRdb's table, derived via immunoSEQ multiplex PCR, lists solely in-frame clones and lacks some. The sample holds 110,000 or so clones, about 90% seen once. Sequenced material: peripheral blood, taken on day 0 of AZD1222 vaccination. Every receptor here comes from an adult in good health.

The chain employs TRBV11-2 and TRBJ2-7; 9 nucleotides agree with TRBD1. The trim removed 7 bases at V and 2 bases at J, leaving 6 bases unmatched. Germline values: CDR1 SGHAT, CDR2 FQNNGV. This CDR3 spans 14 amino acids. The CDR3 here is CASMVGTGTYEQYF. The CDR3 DNA follows: TGTGCCAGCATGGTTGGGACAGGGACCTACGAGCAGTACTTC. Filled out from reference TRBV11-2 and TRBJ2-7, the complete variable domain reads EAGVAQSPRYKIIEKRQSVAFWCNPISGHATLYWYQQILGQGPKLLIQFQNNGVVDDSQLPKDRFSAERLKGVDSTLKIQPAKLEDSAVYLCASMVGTGTYEQYFGPGTRLTVT.

This sequence joins TRBV21-1 and TRBJ1-1. TRBV21-1 is termed a pseudogene. The CDR3 totals 12 residues. CDR3 region: CASSKKGPEAFF. CDR3 DNA sequence: TGTGCCAGCAGCAAAAAAGGACCTGAAGCTTTCTTT.

The V gene is TRBV11-2, the J gene TRBJ2-1; TRBD1 agrees at 7 bases. CDR3 length equals 17 residues. The ends lost 5 bases at V and 7 bases at J; junction bases unmatched: 17. The V gene's germline CDR1 is SGHAT and CDR2 FQNNGV. The CDR3 is CASSPVETGQVINEQFF. The CDR3 DNA sequence: TGTGCCAGCAGCCCCGTCGAGACAGGGCAGGTAATTAATGAGCAGTTCTTC.

This chain connects TRBV7-8 to TRBJ2-7; TRBD2 agrees at 16 bases. Looked up from germline, CDR1 is SGHVS and CDR2 is FQNEAQ. CDR3 length equals 21 residues. The trim removed 5 bases at V and 3 bases at J, leaving 19 bases unmatched. The chain's CDR3 is CASSQGTGTSGRASRDYEQYF. CDR3 in DNA: TGTGCCAGCAGCCAAGGGACAGGGACTAGCGGGAGGGCCAGTAGGGACTACGAGCAGTACTTC.

V is TRBV9 and J is TRBJ2-7; D possibly matches TRBD1 or TRBD2 (5 bases each). V lost 0 bases and J lost 5, with 18 bases in between. CDR3 length equals 16 residues. Germline-derived CDR1 and CDR2 are SGDLS and YYNGEE. CDR3 loop: CASSVGWGRDGHEQYF. As DNA, the CDR3 is TGTGCCAGCAGCGTAGGGTGGGGACGTGATGGGCACGAGCAGTACTTC.

This clone appeared a single time. The rearrangement links TRBV10-3 to TRBJ2-1, with 9 bases that match TRBD1. The germline gives CDR1 ENHRY, CDR2 SYGVKD. With 8 bases clipped from V and 5 bases from J, the junction kept 7 bases outside the gene matches. This CDR3 contains 14 residues. The CDR3 reads CAIGGTGPNNEQFF. CDR3 sequence (DNA): TGTGCCATCGGAGGGACAGGGCCTAACAATGAGCAGTTCTTC.

This chain joins TRBV6-5 and TRBJ1-5, with D possibly matching TRBD1 (5 bases). Germline loops: CDR1 MNHEY, CDR2 SVGAGI. V shed 2 bases and J shed 5 bases, with 10 bases lying between them. The CDR3 is 14 amino acids. CDR3 nucleotide sequence: TGTGCCAGCAGTTACAGGGGAAGCGATCAGCCCCAGCATTTT. This translates into CASSYRGSDQPQHF.

V usage is TRBV19 and J usage is TRBJ2-3, with 9 bases identical to TRBD1. CDR3 length: 14 amino acids. Germline trimming cut 7 bases from V and 4 bases from J; bases unmatched to any gene: 6. The germline V gene has CDR1 LNHDA and CDR2 SQIVND (reference sequence). The CDR3 is CASKGTGPPDTQYF. For the CDR3, the DNA is TGTGCCAGTAAAGGGACAGGGCCCCCAGATACGCAGTATTTT.

The chain links TRBV6-5 to TRBJ2-2; D not certain. There are 12 residues in the CDR3. In germline, CDR1 is MNHEY, CDR2 SVGAGI. The V end was cut by 5 bases, the J end by 2 bases, with 3 bases between. CDR3 DNA: TGTGCCAGCAGTCATAACACCGGGGAGCTGTTTTTT. Its protein product is CASSHNTGELFF.

The CDR3 region has the DNA TGTGCCAGCAGTCCAGGATTGACAGGGGATACCGGGGAGCTGTTTTTT. It yields the protein CASSPGLTGDTGELFF. The rearrangement joins TRBV7-9 to TRBJ2-2; 8 bases fit TRBD1. Unmatched junction bases numbered 11, after V lost 6 bases and J lost 5 bases. CDR1 and CDR2 from the germline V gene are SEHNR and FQNEAQ (reference sequence). The CDR3 is 16 residues long.

This clone was detected once. The genes are TRBV27 and TRBJ1-1, with D possibly matching TRBD1 (5 bases). The germline V and J ends were trimmed by 6 bases and 4 bases, with 15 bases remaining between them. The CDR3 is made up of 14 amino acids. Germline CDR1 reads MNHEY; CDR2 reads SMNVEV (reference sequence). CDR3 DNA: TGTGCCAGCAGCTTTGGTGTAGGGACCACTGAAGCTTTCTTT. Translated: CASSFGVGTTEAFF.

The rearrangement uses TRBV5-6 and TRBJ2-7; 7 bases line up with TRBD2. V lost 0 bases and J lost 11; bases outside the gene matches: 5. Germline V gene lookup returns CDR1 SGHDT and CDR2 YYEEEE. This CDR3 is built from 12 residues. The chain's CDR3 is CASSLGAAGEYF. The CDR3 DNA is TGTGCCAGCAGCTTGGGGGCCGCGGGGGAGTACTTC.

V gene TRBV5-1 combines with J gene TRBJ1-1; TRBD1 agrees at 7 bases. V lost 0 bases and J lost 13; bases outside the gene matches: 15. There are 15 residues in the CDR3. Germline CDR1 reads SGHRS; CDR2 reads YFSETQ. CDR3: CASSLGPTGISRGFF. The CDR3 DNA is TGCGCCAGCAGCTTGGGCCCGACAGGGATATCTAGGGGTTTCTTT.

This rearrangement joins TRBV5-4 to TRBJ1-4; unclear D gene. With 4 bases removed from V and 8 bases from J, the gap between germline ends came to 15 bases. The CDR3 is 14 amino acids. Germline lookup yields CDR1 SGHNT and CDR2 YYREEE (reference sequence). In nucleotides, the CDR3 is TGTGCCAGCAGCCTTAGGGAGGCGGGGGAAAAACTGTTTTTT. Amino acids: CASSLREAGEKLFF. The full variable domain, completed using reference TRBV5-4 and TRBJ1-4, is ETGVTQSPTHLIKTRGQQVTLRCSSQSGHNTVSWYQQALGQGPQFIFQYYREEENGRGNFPPRFSGLQFPNYSSELNVNALELDDSALYLCASSLREAGEKLFFGSGTQLSVL.

V usage is TRBV28 and J usage is TRBJ1-6; no reliable D call. The ends were cut back, 5 bases at V and 12 bases at J, with 11 bases in the middle. CDR1 is MDHEN, CDR2 SYDVKM, per germline. CDR3 length: 12 amino acids. CDR3 region: CASSVFLVPLHF. CDR3 sequence (DNA): TGTGCCAGCAGTGTATTTTTGGTACCCCTCCACTTT.

The chain has TRBV7-2 and TRBJ2-2, with 12 positions matching TRBD2. The CDR3 spans 18 residues. CDR1 and CDR2 (germline): SGHTA, FQGNSA. The V gene end was trimmed by 1 base and the J gene end by 2 bases; junction bases not matched to a gene: 5. The CDR3 is CASSLGGLAGTNTGELFF. The CDR3 DNA reads TGTGCCAGCAGCTTAGGGGGACTAGCGGGCACCAACACCGGGGAGCTGTTTTTT. Drawing the rest from reference TRBV7-2 and TRBJ2-2, the complete variable domain is GAGVSQSPSNKVTEKGKDVELRCDPISGHTALYWYRQSLGQGLEFLIYFQGNSAPDKSGLPSDRFSAERTGGSVSTLTIQRTQQEDSAVYLCASSLGGLAGTNTGELFFGEGSRLTVL.

This clone was detected only once. The chain combines TRBV27 with TRBJ1-1, with D unresolved. Germline-derived CDR1 and CDR2 are MNHEY and SMNVEV (reference sequence). This CDR3 region has 15 residues. Trimming stripped 5 bases from V and 0 bases from J, with 13 bases between. The CDR3 sequence is CASSTLLLMNTEAFF. The CDR3 DNA reads TGTGCCAGCAGTACCCTACTCCTCATGAACACTGAAGCTTTCTTT.

This chain links TRBV5-4 with TRBJ2-1, with 9 bases fitting TRBD1. This CDR3 comprises 16 residues. J gave up 9 bases and V 2 bases, and 12 bases lay outside the gene matches. Germline V gene sequence: CDR1 SGHNT, CDR2 YYREEE (reference sequence). The chain's CDR3 is CASSLRETGGPVEQFF. The CDR3 DNA reads as TGTGCCAGCAGCTTAAGGGAGACAGGGGGTCCGGTTGAGCAGTTCTTC.

The gene calls are TRBV6-5 and TRBJ2-3; D remains unclear. Germline loops: CDR1 MNHEY, CDR2 SVGAGI. The CDR3 loop spans 13 amino acids. Trimming took off 4 bases at V and 0 bases at J, with 5 bases between the two ends. In DNA, the CDR3 is TGTGCCAGCAGTTGGGAAAGCACAGATACGCAGTATTTT. Translation gives CASSWESTDTQYF.

The gene calls are TRBV7-2 and TRBJ1-2; D perhaps matches TRBD1 (5 bases). CDR3 length equals 15 residues. The V and J ends lost 3 bases and 4 bases respectively, with 15 bases between them. Germline V lookup: CDR1 SGHTA, CDR2 FQGNSA. The CDR3: CASSFQGPGSYGYTF. The CDR3 DNA follows: TGTGCCAGCAGCTTTCAGGGCCCGGGGTCCTATGGCTACACCTTC.